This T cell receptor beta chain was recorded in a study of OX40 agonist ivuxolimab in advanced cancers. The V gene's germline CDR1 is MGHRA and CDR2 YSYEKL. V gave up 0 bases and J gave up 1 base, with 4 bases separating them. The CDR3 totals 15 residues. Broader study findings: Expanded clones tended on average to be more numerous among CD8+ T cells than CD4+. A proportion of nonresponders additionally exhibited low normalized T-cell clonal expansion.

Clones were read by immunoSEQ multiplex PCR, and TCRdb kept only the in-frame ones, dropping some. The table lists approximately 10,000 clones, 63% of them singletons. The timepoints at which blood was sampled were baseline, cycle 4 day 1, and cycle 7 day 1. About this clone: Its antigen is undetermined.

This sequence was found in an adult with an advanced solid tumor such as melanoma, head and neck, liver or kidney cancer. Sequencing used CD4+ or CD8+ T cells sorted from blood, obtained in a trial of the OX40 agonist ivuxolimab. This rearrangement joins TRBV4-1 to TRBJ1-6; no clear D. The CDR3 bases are TGCGCCAGCAGCCAAGATATATCCTATAATTCACCCCTCCACTTT. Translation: CASSQDISYNSPLHF.